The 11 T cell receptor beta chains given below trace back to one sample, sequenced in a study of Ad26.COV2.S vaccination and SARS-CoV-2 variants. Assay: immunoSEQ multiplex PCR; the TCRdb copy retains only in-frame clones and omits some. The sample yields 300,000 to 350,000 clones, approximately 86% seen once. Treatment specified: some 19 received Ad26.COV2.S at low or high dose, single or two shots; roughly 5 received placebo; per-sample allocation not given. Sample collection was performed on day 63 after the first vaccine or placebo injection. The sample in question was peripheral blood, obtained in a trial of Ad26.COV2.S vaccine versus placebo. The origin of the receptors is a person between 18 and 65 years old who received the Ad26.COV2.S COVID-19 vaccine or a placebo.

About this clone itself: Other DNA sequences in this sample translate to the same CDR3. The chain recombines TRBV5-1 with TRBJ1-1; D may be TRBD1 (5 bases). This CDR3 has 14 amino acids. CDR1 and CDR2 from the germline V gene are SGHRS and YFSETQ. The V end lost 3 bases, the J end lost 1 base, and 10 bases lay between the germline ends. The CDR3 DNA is TGCGCCAGCAGCTGGGGCGGGGGGAACACTGAAGCTTTCTTT. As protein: CASSWGGGNTEAFF.

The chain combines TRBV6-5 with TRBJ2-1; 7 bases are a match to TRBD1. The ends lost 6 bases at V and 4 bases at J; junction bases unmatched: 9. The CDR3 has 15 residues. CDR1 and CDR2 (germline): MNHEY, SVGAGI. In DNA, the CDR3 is TGTGCCAGCAGCCGGGACAGCCCCCTTTACAATGAGCAGTTCTTC. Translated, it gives CASSRDSPLYNEQFF.

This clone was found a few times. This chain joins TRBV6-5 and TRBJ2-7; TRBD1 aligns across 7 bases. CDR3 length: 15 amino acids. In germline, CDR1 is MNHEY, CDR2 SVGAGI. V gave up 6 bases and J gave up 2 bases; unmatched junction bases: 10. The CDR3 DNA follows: TGTGCCAGCAGAGGGGGCTGGACCGAAACCTACGAGCAGTACTTC. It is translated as CASRGGWTETYEQYF.

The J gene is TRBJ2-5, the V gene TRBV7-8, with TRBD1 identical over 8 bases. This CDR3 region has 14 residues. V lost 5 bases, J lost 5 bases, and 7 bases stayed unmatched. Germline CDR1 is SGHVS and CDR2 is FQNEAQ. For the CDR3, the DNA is TGTGCCAGCAGCCTCCAGGGGGCGCGGGAGACCCAGTACTTC. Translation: CASSLQGARETQYF.

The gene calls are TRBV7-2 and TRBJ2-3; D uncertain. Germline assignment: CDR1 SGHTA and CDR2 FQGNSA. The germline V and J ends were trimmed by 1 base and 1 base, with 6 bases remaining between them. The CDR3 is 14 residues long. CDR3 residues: CASSLGGRTDTQYF. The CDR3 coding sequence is TGTGCCAGCAGCTTAGGCGGTCGCACAGATACGCAGTATTTT.

The DNA for the CDR3 is TGTGCCAGTAGTATGTTTGGTGGGGAGCTGTTTTTT. Translation: CASSMFGGELFF. V is TRBV19 and J is TRBJ2-2; D not certain. CDR3 length equals 12 residues. Trimming took off 3 bases at V and 8 bases at J, with 7 bases between the two ends. Germline CDR1 reads LNHDA; CDR2 reads SQIVND (reference sequence).

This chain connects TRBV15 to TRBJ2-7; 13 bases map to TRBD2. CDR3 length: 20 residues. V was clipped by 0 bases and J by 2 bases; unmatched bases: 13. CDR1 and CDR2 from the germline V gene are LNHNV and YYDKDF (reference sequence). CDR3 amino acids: CATSRDRGTSGGARTYEQYF. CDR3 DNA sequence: TGTGCCACCAGCAGAGATCGAGGAACTAGCGGGGGGGCGAGGACCTACGAGCAGTACTTC.

CDR3 amino acids: CASSLGSGRAGSSKNIQYF. The CDR3 DNA reads TGTGCCAGCAGCTTAGGATCAGGGCGCGCTGGGTCCTCCAAAAACATTCAGTACTTC. J is TRBJ2-4 and V is TRBV7-2; D is possibly TRBD1 (5 bases). V gave up 1 base and J gave up 2 bases, with 21 bases separating them. Germline CDR1 SGHTA, CDR2 FQGNSA. The CDR3 length is 19 residues.

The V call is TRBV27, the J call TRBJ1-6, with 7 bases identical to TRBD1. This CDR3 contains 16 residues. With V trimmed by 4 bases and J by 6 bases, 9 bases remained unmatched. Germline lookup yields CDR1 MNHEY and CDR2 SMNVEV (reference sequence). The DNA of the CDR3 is TGTGCCAGCAGTTGGGGAGGGGGCATCTCTAATTCACCCCTCCACTTT. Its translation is CASSWGGGISNSPLHF.

CDR3 protein: CASSPTTTRQANTEAFF. The CDR3 region has the DNA TGTGCCAGCAGCCCGACGACGACCAGACAGGCGAACACTGAAGCTTTCTTT. The rearrangement joins TRBV7-2 to TRBJ1-1; D perhaps matches TRBD1 (6 bases). The germline V gene encodes CDR1 SGHTA and CDR2 FQGNSA. This CDR3 is built from 17 residues. The V gene lost 5 bases and the J gene lost 1 base, with 20 bases spanning the gap.

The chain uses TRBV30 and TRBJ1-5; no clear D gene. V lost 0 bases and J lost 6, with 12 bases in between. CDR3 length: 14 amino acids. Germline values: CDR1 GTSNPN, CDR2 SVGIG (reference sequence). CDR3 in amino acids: CAWSVVNDGQPQHF. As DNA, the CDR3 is TGTGCCTGGAGTGTTGTTAATGACGGTCAGCCCCAGCATTTT.